The source of this TCR beta chain is a study of blood T cell repertoires in COVID-19. This clone was picked up one time. This table comes from immunoSEQ multiplex PCR, and its TCRdb copy is limited to in-frame clones, with some not included. This sample has about 170,000 clones, with around four fifths found just once. Looked up from germline, CDR1 is SGDLS and CDR2 is YYNGEE. V trimming: 5 bases; J trimming: 2 bases; junction bases outside the gene matches: 8. The CDR3 is made up of 15 amino acids. The sequence was obtained from a woman in her 50s who had recovered from COVID-19. The chain is built from TRBV9 and TRBJ2-3; TRBD2 agrees at 7 bases. Specimen: PBMCs or T cells enriched from blood (not recorded which). The CDR3 DNA reads TGTGCCAGCAGTTCGCGGGGGTACTACACAGATACGCAGTATTTT. It translates to CASSSRGYYTDTQYF.